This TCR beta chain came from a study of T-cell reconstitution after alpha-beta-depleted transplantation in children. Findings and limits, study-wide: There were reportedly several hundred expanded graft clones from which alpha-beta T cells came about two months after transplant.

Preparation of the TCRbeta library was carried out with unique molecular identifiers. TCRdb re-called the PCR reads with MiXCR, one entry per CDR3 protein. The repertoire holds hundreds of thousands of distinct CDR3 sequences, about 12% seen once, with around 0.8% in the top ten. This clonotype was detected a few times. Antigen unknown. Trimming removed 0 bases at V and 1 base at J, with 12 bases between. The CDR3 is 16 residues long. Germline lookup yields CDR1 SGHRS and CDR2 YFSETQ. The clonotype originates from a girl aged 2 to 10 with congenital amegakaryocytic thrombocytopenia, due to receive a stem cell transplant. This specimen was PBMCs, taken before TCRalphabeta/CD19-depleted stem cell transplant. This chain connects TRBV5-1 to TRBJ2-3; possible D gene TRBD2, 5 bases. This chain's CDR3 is CASSLGGRVGTDTQYF. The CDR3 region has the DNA TGCGCCAGCAGCTTGGGAGGGAGAGTGGGCACAGATACGCAGTATTTT.